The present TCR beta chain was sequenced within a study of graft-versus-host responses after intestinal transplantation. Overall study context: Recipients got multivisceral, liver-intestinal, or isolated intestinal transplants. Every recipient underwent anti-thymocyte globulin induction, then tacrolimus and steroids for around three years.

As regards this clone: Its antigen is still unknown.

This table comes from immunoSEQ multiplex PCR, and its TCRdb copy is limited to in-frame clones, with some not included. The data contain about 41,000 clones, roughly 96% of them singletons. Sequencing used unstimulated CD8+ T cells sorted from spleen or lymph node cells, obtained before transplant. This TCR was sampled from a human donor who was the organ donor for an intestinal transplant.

The CDR3 loop is CASSLGVEQFF. The DNA of the CDR3 is TGTGCCAGCAGCTTAGGTGTTGAGCAGTTCTTC. The rearrangement uses TRBV7-3 and TRBJ2-1; no reliable D call. Deletions cut 2 bases from V and 9 bases from J, with 5 bases between. The CDR3 has 11 amino acids. Germline CDR1 and CDR2: SGHTA and FQGTGA. The full variable domain, in which reference TRBV7-3 and TRBJ2-1 provide the parts outside the CDR3, is GAGVSQTPSNKVTEKGKYVELRCDPISGHTALYWYRQSLGQGPEFLIYFQGTGAADDSGLPNDRFFAVRPEGSVSTLKIQRTERGDSAVYLCASSLGVEQFFGPGTRLTVL.